This T cell receptor (beta chain) was sequenced for a study of blood T cell repertoires in COVID-19. Study as a whole: Nucleic acid was either cDNA or gDNA, and it came from T cells, B-cell-depleted T cells, or PBMCs.

Per the original data handling: Quantification of nucleated cells was approximated via reference gene primer amplification. Sequencing was performed with immunoSEQ multiplex PCR; in TCRdb, only in-frame clones are kept and a portion is missing. That table is the source of V, J and clone size, and D and trimming were worked out from the DNA. The sample shows some 160,000 clones, roughly 80% of them seen only once. This clone was counted once. Those enrolled, adults aged roughly 18 to 100 years, came from about two dozen US areas. Germline-derived CDR1 and CDR2 are SGHVS and FQNEAQ. V was clipped by 1 base and J by 5 bases, with 18 bases between them. The CDR3 runs 17 residues.

The source material was PBMCs or T cells enriched from blood (not recorded which). This TCR came from a woman aged 55-69 years who had recovered from COVID-19. The chain combines TRBV7-8 with TRBJ2-1; possibly TRBD2 for D (6 bases). CDR3 coding DNA: TGTGCCAGCAGCTTAGAGGCGGCGGGGTGGCTCAACAATGAGCAGTTCTTC. Protein sequence: CASSLEAAGWLNNEQFF.